This TCR beta chain appears in the sequencing data of a study of cytomegalovirus exposure and HLA in healthy donors. In the study overall: The same platform was used for the 120 validation repertoires and the approximately 670 first-cohort repertoires, a later analysis reported. Notes on the study in general: Reports described diagnosis of cytomegalovirus status by the classifier as highly specific and sensitive. Among the CMV-associated chains, three were confirmed in vitro as specific for CMV antigens.

V lost 5 bases to trimming and J lost 0 bases, with 11 bases between them. From germline, CDR1 is SGHNT and CDR2 YENEEA. CDR3 length: 14 residues. The donors were in the roughly 130-subject validation cohort, distinct from the approximately 700-subject first cohort. Remarks on this clone: What it binds is not known.

The protocol was immunoSEQ multiplex PCR, while the TCRdb copy is restricted to in-frame clones and leaves out a portion. The profile shows 150,000 to 200,000 clones, more than 75% of them singletons. The TCR sequence derives from a woman aged 25 to 39 in good health and CMV-seronegative. This chain joins TRBV11-3 and TRBJ2-7; D gene ambiguous. The source material was PBMCs. In DNA form, the CDR3 reads TGTGCCAGCAGCCCGGCCCCGGGCTCCTACGAGCAGTACTTC. Protein product: CASSPAPGSYEQYF.